Listed below are T cell receptor beta chains from one sample, sequenced in a study of cytomegalovirus exposure and HLA in healthy donors. Generated by immunoSEQ multiplex PCR, the TCRdb table keeps only in-frame clones and is missing some. Its table lists some 140,000 clones. The specimen sequenced was PBMCs. Receptors originate from a woman aged 35 to 49 in good health and CMV-seronegative. Both conserved end residues are trimmed from each CDR3.

V: TRBV4-2
J: TRBJ1-2
CDR3: ASSQRDNRDGYT

V: TRBV7-2
J: TRBJ2-1
CDR3: ASSLGVAGGWVSSEQF

V: TRBV29-1
J: TRBJ2-1
CDR3: SVEDGVAVRYNEQF

V: TRBV7-8
J: TRBJ1-1
CDR3: ASSLDTNTEAF

V: TRBV5-4
J: TRBJ2-4
CDR3: ASNLGGGNAKNIQY

V: TRBV29-1
J: TRBJ1-3
CDR3: SVEGLGNTIY

V: TRBV7-2
J: TRBJ2-7
CDR3: ASSLDGGASYEQY

V: TRBV27
J: TRBJ1-1
CDR3: ASSLIGFTEAF

V: TRBV27
J: TRBJ1-2
CDR3: ASSPEGQGARGYT

V: TRBV5-1
J: TRBJ1-1
CDR3: ASSLDGDRGRTEAF

V: TRBV5-4
J: TRBJ2-2
CDR3: ASTQRRGNTGELF

V: TRBV7-3
J: TRBJ2-5
CDR3: ASSLARGAGETQY

V: TRBV5-4
J: TRBJ1-6
CDR3: ASKDRGTGSRYSPLH

V: TRBV6-4
J: TRBJ2-7
CDR3: ASSDTLAGGREQY

V: TRBV14
J: TRBJ1-1
CDR3: ASSQQIQGNTEAF

V: TRBV2
J: TRBJ1-4
CDR3: ASSEAGGRKLF

V: TRBV7-3
J: TRBJ2-5
CDR3: ASSSAGTGEETQY

V: TRBV6-1
J: TRBJ2-3
CDR3: ASIRDNTDTQY

V: TRBV7-3
J: TRBJ1-2
CDR3: ASSLTGGALGYT

V: TRBV5-4
J: TRBJ1-5
CDR3: ASRDAGSNQPQH